A single sample gave rise to the 4 T cell receptor beta chains below, sequenced in a study of T-cell memory formation after mild COVID-19. From the 5' RACE reads, TCRdb called clonotypes with MiXCR, one entry per CDR3 protein. The table includes around 200,000 distinct CDR3 sequences, around 25% detected once. Sequenced input: PBMCs or a T cell subset sorted from them (not recorded which). The source is an adult woman who had mild COVID-19 (a few samples of this study predate the infection). Cell type and time point are not known.

This rearrangement joins TRBV29-1 to TRBJ1-2; D is unresolved. The CDR3 has 12 residues. The V gene lost 3 bases and the J gene lost 5 bases, with 10 bases spanning the gap. Germline CDR1 is SQVTM and CDR2 is ANQGSEA. The CDR3 sequence is CSVELARYGYTF. As DNA, the CDR3 is TGCAGCGTTGAGCTAGCAAGATATGGCTACACCTTC.

In its sample, this clonotype was seen many times. The rearrangement joins TRBV5-1 to TRBJ2-5, with D tentatively TRBD1 (6 bases). Trimming pared 4 bases from V and 5 bases from J, leaving 9 bases between. The CDR3 has 12 residues. Germline values: CDR1 SGHRS, CDR2 YFSETQ. CDR3 nucleotide sequence: TGCGCCAGCAGCACAGGGATGGAGACCCAGTACTTC. This gives the protein CASSTGMETQYF.

This clonotype has just a few counts. The chain combines TRBV3-1 with TRBJ2-5, with TRBD2 matching over 10 bases. There are 17 residues in the CDR3. In germline, CDR1 is LGHDT, CDR2 YNNKEL (reference sequence). The V segment lost 1 base and the J segment 5 bases; nucleotides outside the gene matches: 10. The CDR3 loop reads CASSQGGASGGQETQYF. The CDR3 bases are TGTGCCAGCAGCCAAGGAGGGGCTAGCGGGGGCCAGGAGACCCAGTACTTC.

The chain has TRBV5-1 and TRBJ1-1; D perhaps matches TRBD1 (5 bases). In germline, CDR1 is SGHRS, CDR2 YFSETQ. The CDR3 is 16 residues long. V was clipped by 0 bases and J by 0 bases, with 12 bases between them. CDR3 region: CASSLAPQGVNTEAFF. The DNA of the CDR3 is TGCGCCAGCAGCTTGGCCCCGCAGGGAGTGAACACTGAAGCTTTCTTT.